This entry features one T cell receptor beta chain sequence. The antigen is not known. The ends lost 3 bases at V and 6 bases at J; junction bases unmatched: 8. From germline, CDR1 is KGHSH and CDR2 LQKENI. This CDR3 has 15 residues. CD45RO negativity and positive selection for CCR7 defined naive CD8 cells, a population that excluded terminally differentiated effector memory CD45RA+ cells. This entry belongs to a study of shared clonotypes between healthy human individuals. The study's findings and limits: Relative to clonotypes present in all four donors, those not shared had lower generation probabilities. The represented genetic and exposure-history diversity was limited by the small number of donors.

Here immunoSEQ multiplex PCR was the method, and the copy in TCRdb shows in-frame clones only, minus some. The sample contains about 2.1 million clones, about 93% of which appear only once. This receptor was obtained from a man younger than 30 in good health. Some clones in this sample may be carry-over from other donors' samples. This chain joins TRBV18 and TRBJ2-7; 10 nucleotides agree with TRBD1. Source material: naive CD8+ T cells from PBMCs. This CDR3 is CASSPGTGVLSEQYF. DNA for the CDR3: TGTGCCAGCTCACCTGGGACAGGGGTTCTCTCCGAGCAGTACTTC.